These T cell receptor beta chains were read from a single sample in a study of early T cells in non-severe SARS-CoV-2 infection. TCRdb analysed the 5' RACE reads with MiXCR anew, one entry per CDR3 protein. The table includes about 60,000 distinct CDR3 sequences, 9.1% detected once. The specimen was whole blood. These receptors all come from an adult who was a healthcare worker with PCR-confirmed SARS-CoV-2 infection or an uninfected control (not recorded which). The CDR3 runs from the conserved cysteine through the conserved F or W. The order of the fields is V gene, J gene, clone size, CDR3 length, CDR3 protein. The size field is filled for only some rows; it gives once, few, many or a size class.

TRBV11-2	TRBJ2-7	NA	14	CASSLLAGGHEQYF
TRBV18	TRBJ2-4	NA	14	CASSPAAGSDIQYF
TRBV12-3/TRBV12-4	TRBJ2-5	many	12	CASSPYGETQYF
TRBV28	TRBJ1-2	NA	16	CASSPLWWQRDYGYTF
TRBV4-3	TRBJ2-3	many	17	CASSQGGADRTTDTQYF
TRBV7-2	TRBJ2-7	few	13	CASSLAWGNEQYF
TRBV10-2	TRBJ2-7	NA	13	CASRQANSYEQYF
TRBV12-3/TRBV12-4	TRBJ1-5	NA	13	CASSLSGYQPQHF
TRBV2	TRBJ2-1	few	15	CASRRLASSYNEQFF
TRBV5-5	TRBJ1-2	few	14	CASTPLSGDYGYTF
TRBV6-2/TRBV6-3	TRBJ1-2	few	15	CASRTRDRTNYGYTF
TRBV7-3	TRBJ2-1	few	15	CASSTTSGNYNEQFF
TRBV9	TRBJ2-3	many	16	CASSPRRQGVTDTQYF
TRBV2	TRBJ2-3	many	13	CASSPQGTDTQYF
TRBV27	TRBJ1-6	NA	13	CASRGTGGRPLHF
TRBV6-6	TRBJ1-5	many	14	CASSTGTTDQPQHF
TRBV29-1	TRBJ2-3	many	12	CSVDAGTDTQYF
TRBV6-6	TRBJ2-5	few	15	CASSYLGRTQETQYF
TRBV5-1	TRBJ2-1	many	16	CASTDRSGVSYNEQFF
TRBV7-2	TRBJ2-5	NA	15	CASSYNRLAQETQYF
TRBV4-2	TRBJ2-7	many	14	CASSQVPGLDEQYF
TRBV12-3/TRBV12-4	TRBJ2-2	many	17	CASSPRTSGSSTGELFF
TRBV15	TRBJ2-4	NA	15	CATSQPTSLGNIQYF
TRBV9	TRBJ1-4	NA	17	CASSVGGSAGTNEKLFF
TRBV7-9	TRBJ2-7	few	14	CASSLAGGAYEQYF
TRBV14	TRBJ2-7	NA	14	CASSQHRGFDEQYF
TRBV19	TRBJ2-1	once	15	CASRFQAGAENEQFF
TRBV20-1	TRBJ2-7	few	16	CSARDPAGTVLDEQYF
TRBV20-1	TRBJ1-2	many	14	CSARGGSDGYGYTF
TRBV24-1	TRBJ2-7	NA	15	CATRSSDRSSYEQYF
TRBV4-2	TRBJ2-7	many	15	CASSQEEGLADEQYF
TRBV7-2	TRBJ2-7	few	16	CASSLVSSGRGSEQYF
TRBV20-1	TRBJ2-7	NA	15	CSASPLASGTNEQYF
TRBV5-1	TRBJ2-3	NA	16	CASSSGTSGQTDTQYF
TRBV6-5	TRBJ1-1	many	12	CASSRRGTEAFF
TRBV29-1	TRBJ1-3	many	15	CSPPTRDNSGNTIYF
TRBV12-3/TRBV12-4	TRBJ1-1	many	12	CASSLQVTEAFF
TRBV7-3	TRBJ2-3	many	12	CASSRPRDTQYF
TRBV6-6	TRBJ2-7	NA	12	CASSPAAYEQYF
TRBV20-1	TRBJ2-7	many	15	CSARASSGPSHEQYF
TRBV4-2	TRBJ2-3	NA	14	CASGRDGYTDTQYF
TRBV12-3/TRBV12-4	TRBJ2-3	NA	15	CASSKSSLATDTQYF
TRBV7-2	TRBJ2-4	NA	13	CASRGPPENIQYF
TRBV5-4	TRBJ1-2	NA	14	CASSLSRTPYGYTF
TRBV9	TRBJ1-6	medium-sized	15	CASSAGQGADSPLHF
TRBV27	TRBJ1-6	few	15	CASSLSQGWNSPLHF
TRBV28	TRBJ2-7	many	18	CASSLSPFLAGGSYEQYF
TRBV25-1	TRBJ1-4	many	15	CASSEFGTGPEKLFF
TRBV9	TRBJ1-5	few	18	CASSVDPLDRRGNQPQHF
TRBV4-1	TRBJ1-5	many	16	CASSQEGQGAYQPQHF
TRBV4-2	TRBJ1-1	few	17	CASSQDQTGANGGEAFF
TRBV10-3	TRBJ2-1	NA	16	CAISDRAGRSYNEQFF
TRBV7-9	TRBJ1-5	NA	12	CASSPGVQPQHF
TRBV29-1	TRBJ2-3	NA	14	CSVRDRGGTDTQYF
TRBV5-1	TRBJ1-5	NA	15	CASSLLGGRNQPQHF
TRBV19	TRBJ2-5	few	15	CASSIGGRVGETQYF
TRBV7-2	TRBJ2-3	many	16	CASSLATSGLTDTQYF
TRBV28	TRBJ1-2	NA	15	CASSPSGGMLYGYTF
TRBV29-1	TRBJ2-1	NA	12	CSVERGTDEQFF